This T cell receptor beta chain comes out of a study of T cell responses to AZD1222 COVID-19 vaccine. V lost 6 bases, J lost 8 bases, and 8 bases lay in between. Germline V gene data show CDR1 as LGHNT and CDR2 as FRNRAP. There are 11 residues in the CDR3. Assay used: immunoSEQ multiplex PCR; TCRdb lists only in-frame clones, some missing. Of under 120,000 clones in the sample, 80% to 95% were seen once. This chain joins TRBV12-5 and TRBJ2-4; the D is unclear. This receptor was obtained from an adult in good health. This material consisted of peripheral blood, taken on day 0 of AZD1222 vaccination. CDR3 sequence reads: CASGPAYIQYF. CDR3 nucleotides: TGTGCTAGTGGCCCTGCTTACATTCAGTACTTC.